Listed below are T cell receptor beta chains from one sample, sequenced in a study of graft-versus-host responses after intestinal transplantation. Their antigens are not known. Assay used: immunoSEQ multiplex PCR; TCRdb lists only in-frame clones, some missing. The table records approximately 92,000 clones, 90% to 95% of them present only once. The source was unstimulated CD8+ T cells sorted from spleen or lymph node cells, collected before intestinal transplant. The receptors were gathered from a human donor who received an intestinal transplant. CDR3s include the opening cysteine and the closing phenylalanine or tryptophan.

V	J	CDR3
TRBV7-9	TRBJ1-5	CASSSGHQPQHF
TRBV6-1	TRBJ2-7	CASGSVGSSYEQYF
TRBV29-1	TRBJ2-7	CSVEVDRGISYEQYF
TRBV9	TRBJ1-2	CARSEGGGGANYGYTF
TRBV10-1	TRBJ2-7	CASSRDRVYEQYF
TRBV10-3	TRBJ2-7	CAITSPREYEQYF
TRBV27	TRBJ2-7	CASSLGARGEQYF
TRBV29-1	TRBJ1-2	CSVWYLDSYGYTF
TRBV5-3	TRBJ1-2	CARSFRTGQGYGYTF
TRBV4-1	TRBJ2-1	CASSPRPGGSGYNEQFF
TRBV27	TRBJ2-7	CASSLDGFEQYF
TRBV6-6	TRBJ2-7	CASRAGVYEQYF
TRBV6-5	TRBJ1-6	CASSYLTGSGAPLHF
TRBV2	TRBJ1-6	CASYWRDGFDNSPLHF
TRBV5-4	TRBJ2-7	CASSSGDYEQYF
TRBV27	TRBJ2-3	CASRGTYSTDTQYF
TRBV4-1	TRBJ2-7	CASSQDLESGAYEQYF
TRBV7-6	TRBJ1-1	CASSLVRREGSHTEAFF
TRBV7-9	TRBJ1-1	CASSPKDREDTEAFF
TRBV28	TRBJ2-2	CASEVRGTTGELFF
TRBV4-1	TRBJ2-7	CASSQSSAGFAYEQYF
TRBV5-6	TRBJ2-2	CASSSTSSGELFF